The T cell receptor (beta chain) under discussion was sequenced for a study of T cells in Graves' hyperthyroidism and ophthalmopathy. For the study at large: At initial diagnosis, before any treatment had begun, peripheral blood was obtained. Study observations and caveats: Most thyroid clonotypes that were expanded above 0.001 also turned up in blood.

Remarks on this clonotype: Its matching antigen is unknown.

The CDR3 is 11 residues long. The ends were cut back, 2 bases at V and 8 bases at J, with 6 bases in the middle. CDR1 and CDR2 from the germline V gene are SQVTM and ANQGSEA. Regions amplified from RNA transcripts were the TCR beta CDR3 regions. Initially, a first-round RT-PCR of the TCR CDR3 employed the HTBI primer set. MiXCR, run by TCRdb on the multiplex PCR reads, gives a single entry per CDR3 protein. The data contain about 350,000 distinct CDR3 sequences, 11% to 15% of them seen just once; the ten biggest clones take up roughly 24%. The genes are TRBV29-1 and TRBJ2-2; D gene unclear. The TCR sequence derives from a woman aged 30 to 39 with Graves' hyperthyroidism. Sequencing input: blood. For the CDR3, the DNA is TGCAGCGTTGAAACTTCAGGGGAGCTGTTTTTT. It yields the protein CSVETSGELFF.